The 30 T cell receptor beta chains in this list originate from one sample, sequenced in a study of blood T cells in healthy people across ages. Primed by a sample-barcoded 5' primer and a J-beta primer mix, a second PCR proceeded for roughly 6 to 12 cycles. TCRdb reanalysed the 5' RACE reads using MiXCR and keeps one entry per CDR3 protein. This table has roughly 800,000 distinct CDR3 sequences, around 34% appearing once. The sample consisted of blood. All receptors come from a man younger than 35 in good health.

The genes are TRBV7-9 and TRBJ2-3; 9 bases are shared with TRBD1. The CDR3 runs to 16 residues. From germline, CDR1 is SEHNR and CDR2 FQNEAQ (reference sequence). Unmatched junction bases numbered 6, after V lost 1 base and J lost 4 bases. CDR3 DNA: TGTGCCAGCAGCTTAGTTGTGGACAGGGGTGCAGATACGCAGTATTTT. As protein: CASSLVVDRGADTQYF. Looking up the rest from reference TRBV7-9 and TRBJ2-3 gives the full variable domain: DTGVSQNPRHKITKRGQNVTFRCDPISEHNRLYWYRQTLGQGPEFLTYFQNEAQLEKSRLLSDRFSAERPKGSFSTLEIQRTEQGDSAMYLCASSLVVDRGADTQYFGPGTRLTVL.

The gene calls are TRBV20-1 and TRBJ2-7; 9 bases are shared with TRBD2. The CDR3 is 15 amino acids. Trimming removed 6 bases from V and 1 base from J; junction bases left unmatched: 10. Germline CDR1 and CDR2: DFQATT and SNEGSKA (reference sequence). The CDR3 DNA reads TGCAGTGCCGAACCCATAGCGGGGGTTTCCTACGAGCAGTACTTC. This codes for CSAEPIAGVSYEQYF.

At least ten counts were recorded for this clonotype. The chain is built from TRBV7-2 and TRBJ1-1; 10 nucleotides line up with TRBD1. With V trimmed by 7 bases and J by 6 bases, 14 bases remained unmatched. The CDR3 runs 16 residues. Per germline, CDR1 SGHTA and CDR2 FQGNSA. CDR3: CASTLLGTGVGAEAFF. For the CDR3, the DNA is TGTGCCAGCACCCTGCTCGGGACAGGGGTAGGGGCTGAAGCTTTCTTT.

This clonotype was seen at least ten times. CDR3 DNA sequence: TGTGCCAGCAGGTCCGGCGGGACCAGCACAGATACGCAGTATTTT. Amino acid sequence: CASRSGGTSTDTQYF. This chain uses TRBV6-6 with TRBJ2-3; TRBD2 is a possible D gene (6 bases). Trimming removed 6 bases from V and 0 bases from J, with 13 bases in between. The CDR3 consists of 15 residues. CDR1 is MNHNY, CDR2 SVGAGI, per germline (reference sequence).

The chain employs TRBV19 and TRBJ1-2; D is uncertain. The CDR3 loop spans 15 amino acids. CDR1 and CDR2 from the germline V gene are LNHDA and SQIVND (reference sequence). V lost 1 base, J lost 1 base, and 10 bases lay in between. CDR3 DNA: TGTGCCAGTAGTATAGGACCGGGTAATAACTATGGCTACACCTTC. Protein sequence: CASSIGPGNNYGYTF.

In its sample, this clonotype was seen once. A much larger clone lies a single base off, so this may be a read error. Since the CDR3 does not end with the conserved phenylalanine or tryptophan, this likely comes from a read error. The V and J genes are TRBV25-1 and TRBJ2-1; 10 bases are shared with TRBD2. There are 16 residues in the CDR3. CDR1 and CDR2 from the germline V gene are MGHDK and SYGVNS. V lost 3 bases, J lost 8 bases, and 10 bases stayed unmatched. This chain's CDR3 is CASSDYLAGATDEQFL. In DNA, the CDR3 is TGTGCCAGCAGTGACTACCTAGCGGGGGCTACGGATGAGCAGTTCTTG.

This clonotype was seen a few times. This chain links TRBV7-9 with TRBJ1-2; D unresolved. From germline, CDR1 is SEHNR and CDR2 FQNEAQ (reference sequence). This CDR3 is built from 14 residues. Trimming shortened V by 1 base and J by 7 bases, and 13 bases separated the two germline ends. In DNA form, the CDR3 reads TGTGCCAGCAGCTTAGGTGCAGTTTTAGCTGGCTACACCTTC. It is translated as CASSLGAVLAGYTF. Drawing the rest from reference TRBV7-9 and TRBJ1-2, the complete variable domain is DTGVSQNPRHKITKRGQNVTFRCDPISEHNRLYWYRQTLGQGPEFLTYFQNEAQLEKSRLLSDRFSAERPKGSFSTLEIQRTEQGDSAMYLCASSLGAVLAGYTFGSGTRLTVV.

This clonotype was detected only a few times. This sequence joins TRBV19 and TRBJ1-4; weak D call: TRBD1 (6 bases). Germline V gives CDR1 LNHDA, CDR2 SQIVND (reference sequence). This CDR3 spans 13 amino acids. Trimming removed 5 bases from V and 8 bases from J, with 12 bases in between. The CDR3 here is CASSFDRTEKLFF. In nucleotides, the CDR3 is TGTGCCAGTAGTTTCGACAGGACAGAAAAACTGTTTTTT.

The sample holds a few counts of this clonotype. V is TRBV20-1 and J is TRBJ2-3, with D possibly being TRBD2 (5 bases). The CDR3 is 16 amino acids. Germline CDR1 is DFQATT and CDR2 is SNEGSKA (reference sequence). V was clipped by 3 bases and J by 1 base, with 17 bases between them. For the CDR3, the DNA is TGCAGTGCTAGTCGGGGTTCGGGGAAGGGCACAGATACGCAGTATTTT. It encodes CSASRGSGKGTDTQYF.

V gene TRBV6-2 or TRBV6-3 combines with J gene TRBJ1-5; D might be TRBD1 (5 bases). This CDR3 has 13 amino acids. Germline assignment: CDR1 MNHEY and CDR2 SVGEGT. The V end lost 6 bases, the J end lost 4 bases, and 10 bases lay between the germline ends. CDR3 loop: CASSRQWNQPQHF. In nucleotides, the CDR3 is TGTGCCAGCAGCCGACAGTGGAATCAGCCCCAGCATTTT.

This chain links TRBV20-1 with TRBJ1-2; D might be TRBD1 (6 bases). The CDR3 loop spans 12 amino acids. Trimming shortened V by 8 bases and J by 0 bases, and 10 bases separated the two germline ends. CDR1 is DFQATT, CDR2 SNEGSKA, per germline (reference sequence). The CDR3: CSRDTANYGYTF. The CDR3 bases are TGCAGTAGGGACACAGCTAACTATGGCTACACCTTC.

Concerning this clonotype itself: One junction end does not reproduce the germline sequence, and a read error may be involved. This sequence joins TRBV12-3 or TRBV12-4 and TRBJ2-5; TRBD1 aligns across 10 bases. The CDR3 covers 15 residues. The CDR3: CASSRDRGQKETRYF. The CDR3 DNA sequence: TGTGCCAGCAGTCGGGACAGGGGACAGAAAGAGACCCGGTACTTC.

This clonotype has more than one count but fewer than ten. The chain recombines TRBV6-2 or TRBV6-3 with TRBJ1-2, with unresolved D. Trimming took 5 bases from V and 7 from J, leaving 17 bases between them. This CDR3 is built from 14 residues. Germline CDR1 reads MNHEY; CDR2 reads SVGEGT. The CDR3: CASSQTAVYGGYTF. The CDR3 DNA is TGTGCCAGCAGTCAGACGGCAGTCTATGGTGGCTACACCTTC.

This clonotype showed up just a few times. The rearrangement links TRBV12-3 or TRBV12-4 to TRBJ2-1, with D possibly being TRBD2 (6 bases). V was trimmed by 1 base and J by 5 bases, leaving 12 bases between them. The CDR3 runs 15 residues. This chain's CDR3 is CASSLGVGGDNEQFF. CDR3 in DNA: TGTGCCAGCAGTTTAGGGGTGGGGGGAGACAATGAGCAGTTCTTC.

The J gene is TRBJ2-7, the V gene TRBV12-3 or TRBV12-4; 7 bases line up with TRBD2. The J call may not be correct, given that the DNA end is closer to TRBJ2-5. The CDR3 runs 15 residues. As DNA, the CDR3 is TGTGCCAGCAGCCTTATGGCGGGGGAGCTGGAGACCCAGTACTTC. Translating it yields CASSLMAGELETQYF.

Remarks on this clonotype: This could be a read error, since a much larger clone is one nucleotide away. The chain is built from TRBV12-3 or TRBV12-4 and TRBJ1-2; D unclear. The CDR3 sequence is 14 residues long. V dropped 3 bases and J dropped 3 bases, with 11 bases sitting between them. The CDR3 nucleotides are TGTGCCAGCAGTTTGTGGGGATCCCACTATGGCTACACCTTC. It translates to CASSLWGSHYGYTF.

V usage is TRBV12-3 or TRBV12-4 and J usage is TRBJ1-3; D gene uncertain. V was pared by 3 bases and J by 5 bases, with 5 bases between. CDR3 length: 12 residues. For the CDR3, the DNA is TGTGCCAGCAGTTTTATGCGAAACACCATATATTTT. Translation: CASSFMRNTIYF.

Ten or more counts support this clonotype. The chain recombines TRBV7-2 with TRBJ2-7, with a possible D match to TRBD1 (7 bases). The germline V and J ends were trimmed by 5 bases and 2 bases, with 13 bases remaining between them. Germline CDR1 and CDR2: SGHTA and FQGNSA. CDR3 size: 14 residues. DNA for the CDR3: TGTGCCAGCAGCCCAGGGGGGACACCCTACGAGCAGTACTTC. This encodes CASSPGGTPYEQYF.

The CDR3 here is CASSPPMVGQYF. DNA for the CDR3: TGCGCCAGCAGCCCTCCCATGGTTGGGCAGTACTTC. The rearrangement links TRBV4-3 to TRBJ2-7; D remains unclear. The V end was cut by 4 bases, the J end by 9 bases, with 13 bases between. The CDR3 has 12 residues. Germline CDR1 reads LGHNA; CDR2 reads YSLEER.

V usage is TRBV6-6 and J usage is TRBJ2-1, with D unclear. The CDR3 sequence is 17 residues long. Germline lookup yields CDR1 MNHNY and CDR2 SVGAGI (reference sequence). Trimming left V 0 bases short and J 7 bases short, with 19 bases between. CDR3 coding DNA: TGTGCCAGCAGTTACTCGCGGCGCCGAAGCCATGAGAATGAGCAGTTCTTC. This gives the protein CASSYSRRRSHENEQFF.

Regarding this clonotype: A much more abundant neighbour one base away suggests this may be a read error. The gene calls are TRBV7-2 and TRBJ2-1; TRBD2 matches 10 bases. The CDR3 sequence is 15 residues long. Germline CDR1 is SGHTA and CDR2 is FQGNSA. CDR3 region: CASSATSGTYNKQFF. The CDR3 DNA sequence: TGTGCCAGCAGCGCCACTAGCGGGACCTACAATAAGCAGTTCTTC.

The rearrangement links TRBV7-3 to TRBJ2-1; the D gene is possibly TRBD2 (5 bases). This CDR3 comprises 16 residues. The germline gives CDR1 SGHTA, CDR2 FQGTGA. Trimming took 7 bases from V and 0 from J, leaving 16 bases between them. CDR3 coding DNA: TGTGCCAGCACCCCTTTTGGTGGAGGCTCCTACAATGAGCAGTTCTTC. Protein: CASTPFGGGSYNEQFF.

The CDR3 region is CASSYSDSTSTEAFF. CDR3 nucleotides: TGTGCCAGCAGTTACTCGGACTCAACGAGTACTGAAGCTTTCTTT. The gene calls are TRBV6-5 and TRBJ1-1; D unresolved. Germline V gives CDR1 MNHEY, CDR2 SVGAGI. V was trimmed by 0 bases and J by 5 bases, leaving 13 bases between them. The CDR3 loop spans 15 amino acids.

This chain links TRBV6-5 with TRBJ1-6, with D possibly being TRBD1 (6 bases). The CDR3 extends over 13 amino acids. Germline assignment: CDR1 MNHEY and CDR2 SVGAGI. The V and J ends lost 0 bases and 15 bases respectively, with 12 bases between them. CDR3 in amino acids: CASSYSTRGGLHF. CDR3 sequence (DNA): TGTGCCAGCAGTTACTCAACCAGGGGAGGCCTCCACTTT.

This clonotype appeared many times. The chain recombines TRBV5-6 with TRBJ2-1, with 10 bases aligning to TRBD1. The CDR3 totals 15 residues. V lost 10 bases, J lost 4 bases, and 11 bases stayed unmatched. Germline V gene lookup returns CDR1 SGHDT and CDR2 YYEEEE. Here the CDR3 reads CAATRRDRGYNEQFF. CDR3 DNA sequence: TGTGCCGCAACCCGCCGGGACAGGGGTTACAATGAGCAGTTCTTC.

This clonotype was seen a few times. The chain joins TRBV27 to TRBJ2-7; D gene unclear. V shed 4 bases and J shed 3 bases, with 16 bases lying between them. Per germline, CDR1 MNHEY and CDR2 SMNVEV (reference sequence). The CDR3 has 15 residues. The CDR3, as DNA: TGTGCCAGCAGTTCCGATGGGTTAGGGAACTACGAGCAGTACTTC. It is translated as CASSSDGLGNYEQYF.

This chain uses TRBV2 with TRBJ2-7; D gene unclear. CDR3 size: 13 residues. V lost 4 bases to trimming and J lost 1 base, with 8 bases between them. The germline CDR1 and CDR2 sequences are SNHLY and FYNNEI. This chain's CDR3 is CASSGRKSYEQYF. In DNA form, the CDR3 reads TGTGCCAGCAGTGGTCGGAAATCCTACGAGCAGTACTTC.

This clonotype came up a few times. The J gene is TRBJ2-3, the V gene TRBV7-9, with 9 bases matching TRBD1. The CDR3 runs to 15 residues. The germline gives CDR1 SEHNR, CDR2 FQNEAQ (reference sequence). V dropped 5 bases and J dropped 2; count of bases not matched to a gene: 5. The CDR3: CASSTNRGPTDTQYF. The CDR3, as DNA: TGTGCCAGCAGCACAAACAGGGGGCCCACAGATACGCAGTATTTT.

As to this clonotype: This could be a read error, since a much larger clone is one nucleotide away. The chain employs TRBV7-2 and TRBJ2-5; D may be TRBD2 (5 bases). CDR1 and CDR2 from the germline V gene are SGHTA and FQGNSA. The CDR3 totals 14 residues. V lost 8 bases, J lost 0 bases, and 13 bases lay in between. The CDR3 loop reads CASRGEGYQETQYF. CDR3 coding DNA: TGTGCCAGCCGCGGTGAGGGTTACCAAGAGACCCAGTACTTC.

The table lists this clonotype with a few counts. The rearrangement joins TRBV14 to TRBJ2-1; no definite D call. In germline, CDR1 is SGHDN, CDR2 FVKESK. This CDR3 region has 12 residues. V was trimmed by 0 bases and J by 15 bases, leaving 12 bases between them. This CDR3 is CASSQEGVRRFF. CDR3 nucleotide sequence: TGTGCCAGCAGCCAAGAAGGCGTCCGGAGGTTCTTC.